This T cell receptor beta chain emerged from a study of T-cell memory formation after mild COVID-19. Using its own MiXCR run on the 5' RACE reads, TCRdb lists one record per CDR3 protein. This repertoire shows 400,000 or so distinct CDR3 sequences, roughly 20% found once; its top ten account for more than 8%. V lost 4 bases and J lost 6, with 11 bases in between. CDR3 length: 13 amino acids. The germline gives CDR1 SGHRS, CDR2 YFSETQ. Sequencing was performed on PBMCs or a T cell subset sorted from them (not recorded which). The TCR originated in an adult woman who had mild COVID-19 (a few samples of this study predate the infection). Cell type and time point are not known. This chain links TRBV5-1 with TRBJ2-1, with D uncertain. The CDR3 DNA is TGCGCCAGCAGCAGATCAGGCCTCAATGAGCAGTTCTTC. Its translation: CASSRSGLNEQFF.